This record looks at one T cell receptor beta chain sequence and its context. Its cognate antigen is unknown. This sample was included in a study of tumor-infiltrating lymphocytes in localized non-small cell lung cancer. Broader study findings: Tumor T-cell fraction from TCR sequencing was not associated with recurrence-free survival (p = 0.61). Compared with uninvolved lung, tumors showed higher T cell infiltration by TCRbeta sequencing.

Method: immunoSEQ multiplex PCR; TCRdb's copy keeps in-frame clones and lacks some. The table includes 16,000 or so clones, less than 85% detected once. The J segment lost 3 bases and the V segment lost 1 base, leaving 17 bases of the junction unmatched. CDR1 is GTSNPN, CDR2 SVGIG, per germline (reference sequence). The CDR3 totals 19 residues. V and J are TRBV30 and TRBJ1-4, with TRBD1 identical over 7 bases. The TCR sequence derives from a human donor with non-small cell lung cancer. The sequencing input was lung tumor tissue. The CDR3 DNA reads TGTGCCTGGAGTGAAACCGCTGGGACACAGGGGACTTCTAATGAAAAACTGTTTTTT. This encodes CAWSETAGTQGTSNEKLFF. The variable domain in full, completed from reference TRBV30 and TRBJ1-4, reads SQTIHQWPATLVQPVGSPLSLECTVEGTSNPNLYWYRQAAGRGLQLLFYSVGIGQISSEVPQNLSASRPQDRQFILSSKKLLLSDSGFYLCAWSETAGTQGTSNEKLFFGSGTQLSVL.